This TCR beta chain originates from a study of blood T cell repertoires in COVID-19. Study information: In each case, the material was cDNA or gDNA derived from T cells, B-cell-depleted T cells, or PBMCs.

In the original analysis: Counts of nucleated cells, estimated from reference gene primer amplification, were obtained. The table came from immunoSEQ multiplex PCR; TCRdb's copy has only in-frame clones and leaves some out. Clone size and V and J calls were adopted from that table, with D and trimming inferred from the DNA. The data show 200,000 or so clones, 88% seen once. Germline trimming cut 3 bases from V and 0 bases from J; bases unmatched to any gene: 6. The CDR3 loop spans 17 amino acids. Germline V gene data show CDR1 as KGHDR and CDR2 as SFDVKD. The source is a man between 65 and 85 years old with active or convalescent COVID-19. Sequencing was carried out using peripheral blood. The genes are TRBV24-1 and TRBJ2-1, with TRBD1 matching over 8 bases. The CDR3 DNA reads as TGTGCCACCAGTGATCCCGGACAGGGTAACTCCTACAATGAGCAGTTCTTC. Residues: CATSDPGQGNSYNEQFF.